This T cell receptor beta chain was observed in a study of T cell responses to AZD1222 COVID-19 vaccine. Study-wide findings and caveats: Close to half of all spike-specific TCRs reportedly target regions of the variants that are unmutated.

Generated by immunoSEQ multiplex PCR, the TCRdb table keeps only in-frame clones and is missing some. Of about 150,000 clones listed, more than 75% are singletons. In regard to this clone: Antigen: not known.

Trimming removed 2 bases from V and 4 bases from J, with 3 bases in between. The CDR3 has 12 residues. The germline V gene encodes CDR1 SGDLS and CDR2 YYNGEE. Doses given second, at about 4 or about 12 weeks, were pooled. This chain uses TRBV9 with TRBJ2-2, with no clear D. The origin of this receptor is an adult who received the AZD1222 COVID-19 vaccine. Here the sequenced sample was peripheral blood, taken 28 days after the second AZD1222 dose. The CDR3 sequence: CASSVSTGELFF. CDR3 nucleotides: TGTGCCAGCAGCGTCTCCACCGGGGAGCTGTTTTTT.